The text below deals with one T cell receptor beta chain. This clonotype was detected a few times. Its antigen is still unknown. The junction does not match germline at one end; this may be a read error. The treatment or condition label here, explained by the study, means: in vitro stimulation with specific CMV peptide epitopes to enrich CMV-specific T cells. Sequencer: Illumina HiSeq 1500. Through fastp at Q25 and MiXCR, TCRdb rebuilt clones from the public reads, retaining in-frame beta chains. Each CDR3 protein gets just one entry, which takes the most common genes and DNA from the rows behind it. Recorded for this sample are some 920,000 distinct CDR3 sequences; around 31% of them occurred a single time. The top ten hold around 15% of the sample. This entry is derived from a study of T cell repertoires in cytomegalovirus infection (dated by TCRdb to about 2019). Broadly, across the study: Peptide stimulations targeted recently identified HLA-C-restricted CMV epitopes, whose presentation resists viral immunomodulation, together with well-studied HLA-B-restricted epitopes. Donor HLA type was relevant to the analysis, because carriage of CMV infection together with the matching HLA type was indicated by public TCR beta signatures.

From the cysteine through the phenylalanine, the CDR3 covers 13 amino acids. The sequence is cut down to CDR3 DNA, 39 bases in frame from base 1. Via the germline V gene (reference sequence), CDR1 is MNHEY and CDR2 SMNVEV. Results and caveats for the whole study, not just this receptor: In both this cohort and an independent cohort of under 450 donors, the cumulative frequency of public TCR beta family members distinguished carriers of CMV infection plus the relevant HLA type. In the ex vivo response, HLA-C-restricted CMV-specific TCR beta clonotypes were dominant, and in two of eight donors the single most frequent clonotype came from this HLA-C-restricted group.

Here the sequenced sample was cultured CD8+ T cells from PBMCs, taken from culture after CMV antigen stimulation. This clonotype was obtained from a human donor in good health (CMV status not recorded). Some clones in this sample may be carry-over from other donors' samples. The sequence is built from TRBV27 and TRBJ1-2; TRBD1 is perhaps the D gene, given 5 matching bases. The CDR3: CASSPGRGTSPFF. The DNA reads as follows: TGTGCCAGCAGCCCAGGCCGGGGCACGTCACCCTTCTTC.